The 9 T cell receptor beta chains given below trace back to one sample, sequenced in a study of shared clonotypes between healthy human individuals. Assay: immunoSEQ multiplex PCR; the TCRdb copy retains only in-frame clones and omits some. This table holds about 470,000 clones, 75% to 85% found once. The sequenced sample consisted of PBMCs. Every receptor here comes from a woman between 40 and 55 years old in good health. Some clones in this sample may be carry-over from other donors' samples.

This clone occurred a few times. This sequence joins TRBV12-5 and TRBJ2-1; D might be TRBD2 (6 bases). V gave up 8 bases and J gave up 8 bases, with 13 bases separating them. The germline V gene has CDR1 LGHNT and CDR2 FRNRAP. The CDR3 length is 12 residues. The CDR3 loop reads CASFLPGDEQFF. CDR3 coding DNA: TGTGCTAGTTTCTTGCCGGGGGATGAGCAGTTCTTC.

This clone appeared once. The gene calls are TRBV28 and TRBJ1-4; D remains ambiguous. CDR1 and CDR2 (germline): MDHEN, SYDVKM. The V end was cut by 5 bases, the J end by 0 bases, with 10 bases between. The CDR3 runs 15 residues. CDR3 bases: TGTGCCAGCAGTACCTTGTGGGCAACTAATGAAAAACTGTTTTTT. Residues: CASSTLWATNEKLFF.

The chain has TRBV6-6 and TRBJ2-7, with 9 bases fitting TRBD1. V shed 6 bases and J 4 bases; nucleotides not matched to a gene: 4. The germline CDR1 and CDR2 sequences are MNHNY and SVGAGI (reference sequence). CDR3 length: 13 amino acids. This CDR3 is CASRGTGNYEQYF. The CDR3, as DNA: TGTGCCAGCAGGGGGACAGGGAATTACGAGCAGTACTTC.

This chain uses TRBV7-3 with TRBJ2-1; 13 nucleotides line up with TRBD2. This CDR3 is 15 amino acids long. The V segment lost 4 bases and the J segment 8 bases; nucleotides outside the gene matches: 5. The germline gives CDR1 SGHTA, CDR2 FQGTGA. CDR3 region: CASSSGTSGIDEQFF. The CDR3, as DNA: TGTGCCAGCAGCTCTGGGACTAGCGGGATCGATGAGCAGTTCTTC. Full variable domain (outside the CDR3, taken from reference TRBV7-3 and TRBJ2-1): GAGVSQTPSNKVTEKGKYVELRCDPISGHTALYWYRQSLGQGPEFLIYFQGTGAADDSGLPNDRFFAVRPEGSVSTLKIQRTERGDSAVYLCASSSGTSGIDEQFFGPGTRLTVL.

The chain has TRBV28 and TRBJ2-7, with 8 nucleotides matching TRBD1. CDR1 and CDR2 from the germline V gene are MDHEN and SYDVKM. The CDR3 extends over 13 amino acids. J gave up 2 bases and V 8 bases, and 5 bases lay outside the gene matches. The CDR3 coding sequence is TGTGCCAGCGGGACAGGACGAACCTACGAGCAGTACTTC. Translated: CASGTGRTYEQYF.

About this clone itself: One end of the junction does not line up with germline, which may come from a read error. The chain uses TRBV7-7 and TRBJ2-3, with D uncertain. CDR1 is SSHAT, CDR2 FNYEAQ, per germline (reference sequence). The length of the CDR3 is 13 residues. CDR3 in DNA: TGTGCTAGCAGCTTAACTTTACGGGATACGCAGTATTTT. Translating it yields CASSLTLRDTQYF.

V and J are TRBV28 and TRBJ2-7; 9 nucleotides align to TRBD2. The V and J ends lost 6 bases and 2 bases, in that order; junction bases with no gene match: 5. CDR3 size: 14 residues. Germline V lookup: CDR1 MDHEN, CDR2 SYDVKM. CDR3 region: CASRRIAGAYEQYF. The CDR3 region has the DNA TGTGCCAGCAGACGTATAGCGGGAGCCTACGAGCAGTACTTC.

The CDR3 loop reads CAWSPGGVGAFF. The DNA of the CDR3 is TGTGCCTGGAGTCCCGGGGGGGTGGGAGCTTTCTTT. The chain employs TRBV30 and TRBJ1-1, with a weak D call TRBD1 (5 bases). The CDR3 runs 12 residues. V lost 2 bases and J lost 10, with 14 bases in between. Germline V gene data show CDR1 as GTSNPN and CDR2 as SVGIG (reference sequence).

The chain is built from TRBV11-2 and TRBJ1-4; 9 nucleotides match TRBD1. The length of the CDR3 is 17 residues. Germline V CDR1 and CDR2: SGHAT, FQNNGV. V was pared by 2 bases and J by 7 bases, with 11 bases of the junction left unmatched. CDR3 DNA: TGTGCCAGCAGCTTACGGGGACAGGGTTCGTTGGGTGAAAAACTGTTTTTT. It yields the protein CASSLRGQGSLGEKLFF.